This T cell receptor (beta chain) appears in the sequencing data of a study of control samples from healthy donors and cancer patients. Generated by immunoSEQ multiplex PCR, the TCRdb table keeps only in-frame clones and is missing some. The sample lists about 160,000 clones; around 93% were seen once. There are 15 residues in the CDR3. Germline values: CDR1 KGHSH, CDR2 LQKENI. V shed 5 bases and J 3 bases; nucleotides not matched to a gene: 7. This receptor was identified in a woman aged 60-75 years in good health. The sample consisted of blood. The V gene is TRBV18, the J gene TRBJ2-7, with 10 bases aligning to TRBD1. CDR3 in DNA: TGTGCCAGCTCAGGGGACAGGGGACTTTACTACGAGCAGTACTTC. This encodes CASSGDRGLYYEQYF.